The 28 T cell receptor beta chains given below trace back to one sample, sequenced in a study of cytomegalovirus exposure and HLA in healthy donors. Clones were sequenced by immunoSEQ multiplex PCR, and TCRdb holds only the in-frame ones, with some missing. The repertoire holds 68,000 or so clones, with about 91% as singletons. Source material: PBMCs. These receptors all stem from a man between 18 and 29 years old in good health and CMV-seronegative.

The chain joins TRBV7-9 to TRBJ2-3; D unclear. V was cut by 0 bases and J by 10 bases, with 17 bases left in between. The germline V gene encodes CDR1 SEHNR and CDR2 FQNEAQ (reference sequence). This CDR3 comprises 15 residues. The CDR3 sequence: CASSLALTPPGPQYF. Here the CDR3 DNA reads TGTGCCAGCAGCTTAGCGCTGACCCCCCCGGGTCCGCAGTATTTT.

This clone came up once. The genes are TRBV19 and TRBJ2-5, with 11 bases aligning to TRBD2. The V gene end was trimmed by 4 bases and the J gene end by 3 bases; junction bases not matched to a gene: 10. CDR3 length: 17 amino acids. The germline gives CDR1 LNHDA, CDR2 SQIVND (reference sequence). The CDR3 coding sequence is TGTGCCAGTAGTACCATCACTAGCGGGAGCCGGGAAGAGACCCAGTACTTC. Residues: CASSTITSGSREETQYF.

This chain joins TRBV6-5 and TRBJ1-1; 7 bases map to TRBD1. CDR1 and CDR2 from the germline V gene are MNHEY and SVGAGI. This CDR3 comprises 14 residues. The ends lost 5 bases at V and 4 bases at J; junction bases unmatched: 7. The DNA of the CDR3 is TGTGCCAGCAGTACAAGACAGGGACGCACTGAAGCTTTCTTT. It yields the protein CASSTRQGRTEAFF.

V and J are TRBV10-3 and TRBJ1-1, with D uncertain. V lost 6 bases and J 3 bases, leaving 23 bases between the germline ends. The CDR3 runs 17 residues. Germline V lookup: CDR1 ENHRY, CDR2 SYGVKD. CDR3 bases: TGTGCCATCAGGCCGACGAAGGCTAGTCATCGGGACACTGAAGCTTTCTTT. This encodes CAIRPTKASHRDTEAFF.

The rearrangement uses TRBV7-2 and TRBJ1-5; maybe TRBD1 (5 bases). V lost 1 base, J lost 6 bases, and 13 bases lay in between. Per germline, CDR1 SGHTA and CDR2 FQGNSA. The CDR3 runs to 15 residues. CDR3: CASSLDGGTSQPQHF. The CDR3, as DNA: TGTGCCAGCAGCTTAGATGGCGGGACGAGTCAGCCCCAGCATTTT.

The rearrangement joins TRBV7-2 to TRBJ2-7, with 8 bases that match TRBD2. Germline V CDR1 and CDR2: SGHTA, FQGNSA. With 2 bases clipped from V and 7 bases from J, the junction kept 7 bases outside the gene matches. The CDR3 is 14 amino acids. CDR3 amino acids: CASSLSSLAGEQYF. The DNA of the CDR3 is TGTGCCAGCAGCTTATCCTCCCTAGCGGGTGAGCAGTACTTC.

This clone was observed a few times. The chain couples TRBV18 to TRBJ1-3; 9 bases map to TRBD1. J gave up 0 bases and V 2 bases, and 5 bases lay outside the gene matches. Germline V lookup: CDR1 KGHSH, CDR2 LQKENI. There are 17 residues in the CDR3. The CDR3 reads CASSPIKGQGSGNTIYF. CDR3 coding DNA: TGTGCCAGCTCACCAATTAAGGGACAGGGCTCTGGAAACACCATATATTTT.

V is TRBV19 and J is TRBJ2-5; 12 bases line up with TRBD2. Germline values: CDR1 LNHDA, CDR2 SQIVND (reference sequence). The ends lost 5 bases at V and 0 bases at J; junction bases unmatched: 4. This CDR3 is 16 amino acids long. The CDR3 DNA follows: TGTGCCAGTAGTCCCACTAGCGGGGGGAACCAAGAGACCCAGTACTTC. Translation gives CASSPTSGGNQETQYF.

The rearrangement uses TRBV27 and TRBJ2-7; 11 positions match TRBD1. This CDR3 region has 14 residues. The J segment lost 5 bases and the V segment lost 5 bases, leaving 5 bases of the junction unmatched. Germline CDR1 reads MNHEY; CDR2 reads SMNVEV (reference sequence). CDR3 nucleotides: TGTGCCAGCAGTCCGGGGACAGGGGGACACGAGCAGTACTTC. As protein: CASSPGTGGHEQYF.

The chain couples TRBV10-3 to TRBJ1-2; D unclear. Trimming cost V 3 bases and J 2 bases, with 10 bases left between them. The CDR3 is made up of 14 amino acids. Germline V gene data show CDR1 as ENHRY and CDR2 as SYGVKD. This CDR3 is CAISDQRSNYGYTF. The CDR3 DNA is TGTGCCATCAGTGACCAAAGAAGCAACTATGGCTACACCTTC.

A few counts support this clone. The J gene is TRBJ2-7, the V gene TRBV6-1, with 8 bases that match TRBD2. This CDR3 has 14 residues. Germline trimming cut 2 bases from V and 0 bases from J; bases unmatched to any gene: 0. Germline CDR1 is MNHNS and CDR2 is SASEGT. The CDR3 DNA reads TGTGCCAGCAGTGAACTAGCGGGCTCCTACGAGCAGTACTTC. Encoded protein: CASSELAGSYEQYF.

For the CDR3, the DNA is TGTGCCAGCACCGTCGGGCTAGCGGGCTACAATGAGCAGTTCTTC. Its translation: CASTVGLAGYNEQFF. The V and J genes are TRBV2 and TRBJ2-1; 8 nucleotides line up with TRBD2. The trim removed 7 bases at V and 3 bases at J, leaving 8 bases unmatched. This CDR3 spans 15 amino acids. Germline-derived CDR1 and CDR2 are SNHLY and FYNNEI.

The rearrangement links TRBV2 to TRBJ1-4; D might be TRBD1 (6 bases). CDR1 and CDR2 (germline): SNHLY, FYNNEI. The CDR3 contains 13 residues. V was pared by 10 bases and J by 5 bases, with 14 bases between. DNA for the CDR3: TGTGCCACACAAAGGGACAAAAATGAAAAACTGTTTTTT. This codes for CATQRDKNEKLFF.

The CDR3 coding sequence is TGTGCCAGTAGTATTGATGCGGGAAGGACCGGGGAGCTGTTTTTT. Encoded protein: CASSIDAGRTGELFF. The V call is TRBV19, the J call TRBJ2-2; perhaps TRBD2 as D (6 bases). Trimming pared 3 bases from V and 5 bases from J, leaving 13 bases between. The CDR3 is 15 amino acids. The germline V gene has CDR1 LNHDA and CDR2 SQIVND (reference sequence).

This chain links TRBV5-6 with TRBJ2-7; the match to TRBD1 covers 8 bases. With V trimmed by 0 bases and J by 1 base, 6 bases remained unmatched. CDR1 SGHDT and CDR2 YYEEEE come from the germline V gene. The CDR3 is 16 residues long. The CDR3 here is CASSLELRTGSYEQYF. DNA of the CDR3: TGTGCCAGCAGCTTGGAACTCCGGACAGGGTCCTACGAGCAGTACTTC.

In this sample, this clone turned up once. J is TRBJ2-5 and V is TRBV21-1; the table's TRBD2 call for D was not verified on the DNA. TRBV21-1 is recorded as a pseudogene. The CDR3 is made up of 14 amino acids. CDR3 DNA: TGTGCCAGCAGCAAAGGGAGAAACCAAGAGACCCAGTACTTC. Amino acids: CASSKGRNQETQYF.

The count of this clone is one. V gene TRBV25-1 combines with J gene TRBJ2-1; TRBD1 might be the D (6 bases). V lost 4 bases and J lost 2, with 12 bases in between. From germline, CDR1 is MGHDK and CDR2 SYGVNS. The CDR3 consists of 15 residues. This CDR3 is CASSGRTDTYNEQFF. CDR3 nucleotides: TGTGCCAGCAGTGGACGGACAGATACCTACAATGAGCAGTTCTTC.

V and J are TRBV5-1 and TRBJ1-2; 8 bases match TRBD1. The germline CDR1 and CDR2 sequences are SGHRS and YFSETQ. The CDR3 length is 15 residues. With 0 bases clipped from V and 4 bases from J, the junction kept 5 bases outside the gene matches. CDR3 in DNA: TGCGCCAGCAGCTTGGCATTACAGGGGGGCTATGGCTACACCTTC. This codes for CASSLALQGGYGYTF.

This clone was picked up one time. The CDR3 loop reads CASSESSPDTQYF. The CDR3, as DNA: TGTGCCAGCAGCGAGAGCTCACCAGATACGCAGTATTTT. The rearrangement joins TRBV11-3 to TRBJ2-3, with D unclear. This CDR3 contains 13 residues. V was trimmed by 5 bases and J by 4 bases, leaving 10 bases between them. Germline loops: CDR1 SGHNT, CDR2 YENEEA.

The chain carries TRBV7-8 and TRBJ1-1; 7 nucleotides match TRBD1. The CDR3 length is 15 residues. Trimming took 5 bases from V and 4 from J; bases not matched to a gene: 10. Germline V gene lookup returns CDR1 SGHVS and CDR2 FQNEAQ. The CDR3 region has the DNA TGTGCCAGCAGCGACTGGACAGGCCAGCCCACTGAAGCTTTCTTT. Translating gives CASSDWTGQPTEAFF. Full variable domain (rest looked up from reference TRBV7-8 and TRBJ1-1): GAGVSQSPRYKVAKRGQDVALRCDPISGHVSLFWYQQALGQGPEFLTYFQNEAQLDKSGLPSDRFFAERPEGSVSTLKIQRTQQEDSAVYLCASSDWTGQPTEAFFGQGTRLTVV.

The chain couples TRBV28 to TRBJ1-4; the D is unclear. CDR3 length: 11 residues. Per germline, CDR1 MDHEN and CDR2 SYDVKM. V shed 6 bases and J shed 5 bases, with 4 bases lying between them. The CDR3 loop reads CASSLNEKLFF. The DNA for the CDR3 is TGTGCCAGCAGCCTCAATGAAAAACTGTTTTTT. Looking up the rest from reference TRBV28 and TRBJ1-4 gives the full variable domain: DVKVTQSSRYLVKRTGEKVFLECVQDMDHENMFWYRQDPGLGLRLIYFSYDVKMKEKGDIPEGYSVSREKKERFSLILESASTNQTSMYLCASSLNEKLFFGSGTQLSVL.

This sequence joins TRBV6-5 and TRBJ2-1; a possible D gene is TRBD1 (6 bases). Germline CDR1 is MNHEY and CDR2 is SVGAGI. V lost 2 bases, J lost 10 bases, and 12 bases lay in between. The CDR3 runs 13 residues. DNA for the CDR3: TGTGCCAGCAGTTACACAAGGGGGATCGAGCAGTTCTTC. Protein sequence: CASSYTRGIEQFF.

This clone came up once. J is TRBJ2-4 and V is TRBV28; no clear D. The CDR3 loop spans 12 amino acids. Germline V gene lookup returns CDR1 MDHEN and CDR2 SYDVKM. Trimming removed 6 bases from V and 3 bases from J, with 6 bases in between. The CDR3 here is CASRAGKNIQYF. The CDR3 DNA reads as TGTGCCAGCAGGGCTGGCAAAAACATTCAGTACTTC.

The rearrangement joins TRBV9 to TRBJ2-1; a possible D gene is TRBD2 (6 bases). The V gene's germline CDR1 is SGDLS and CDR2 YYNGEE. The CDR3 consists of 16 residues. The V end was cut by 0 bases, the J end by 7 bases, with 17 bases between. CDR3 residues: CASSVGASAELNEQFF. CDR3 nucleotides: TGTGCCAGCAGCGTAGGGGCTAGCGCCGAATTGAATGAGCAGTTCTTC.

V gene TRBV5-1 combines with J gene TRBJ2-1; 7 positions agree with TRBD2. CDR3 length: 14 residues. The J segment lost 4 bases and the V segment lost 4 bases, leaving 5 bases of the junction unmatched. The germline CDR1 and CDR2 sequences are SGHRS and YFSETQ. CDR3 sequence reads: CASSRPGLYNEQFF. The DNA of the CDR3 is TGCGCCAGCAGCAGACCGGGACTATACAATGAGCAGTTCTTC.

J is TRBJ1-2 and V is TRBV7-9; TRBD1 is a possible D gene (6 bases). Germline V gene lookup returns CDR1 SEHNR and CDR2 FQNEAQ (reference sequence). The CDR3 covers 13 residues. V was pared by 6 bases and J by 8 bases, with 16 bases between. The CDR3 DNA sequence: TGTGCCAGCAGTCATACAGGGTCGACCGGCTACACCTTC. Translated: CASSHTGSTGYTF.

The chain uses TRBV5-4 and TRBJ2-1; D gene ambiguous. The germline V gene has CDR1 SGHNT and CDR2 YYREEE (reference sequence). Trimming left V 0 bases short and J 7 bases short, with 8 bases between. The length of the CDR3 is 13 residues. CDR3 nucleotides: TGTGCCAGCAGCTTGGGAGAGATTAATGAGCAGTTCTTC. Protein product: CASSLGEINEQFF.

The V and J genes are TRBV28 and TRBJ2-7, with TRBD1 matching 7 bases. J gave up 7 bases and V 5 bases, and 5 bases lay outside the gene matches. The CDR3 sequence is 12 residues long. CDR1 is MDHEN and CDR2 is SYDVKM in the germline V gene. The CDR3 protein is CASSETGREQYF. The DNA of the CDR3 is TGTGCCAGCAGTGAGACAGGGAGAGAGCAGTACTTC.